The 5 T cell receptor beta chains below come from one sample, sequenced in a study of T cells in Graves' hyperthyroidism and ophthalmopathy. Researchers amplified the TCR beta CDR3 regions from RNA transcripts. HTBI primers were the set used in a first-round RT-PCR of the TCR CDR3. TCRdb reanalysed the multiplex PCR reads using MiXCR and keeps one entry per CDR3 protein. In the table there are 550,000 to 600,000 distinct CDR3 sequences, roughly a sixth of which are singletons. The material sequenced was blood. Receptors originate from a woman under 30 with Graves' hyperthyroidism.

The chain carries TRBV9 and TRBJ2-3; a weak D match, TRBD1 (6 bases). Germline V CDR1 and CDR2: SGDLS, YYNGEE. V dropped 1 base and J dropped 0 bases, with 18 bases sitting between them. CDR3 length equals 18 residues. CDR3 amino acids: CASSVPLNGTRSTDTQYF. Written as DNA, the CDR3 is TGTGCCAGCAGCGTACCCCTGAATGGGACACGTAGCACAGATACGCAGTATTTT.

V usage is TRBV6-6 and J usage is TRBJ2-1, with 7 bases fitting TRBD2. The CDR3 spans 14 residues. The ends lost 2 bases at V and 5 bases at J; junction bases unmatched: 3. Germline loops: CDR1 MNHNY, CDR2 SVGAGI (reference sequence). The CDR3: CASSYPTSNNEQFF. The CDR3 nucleotides read TGTGCCAGCAGTTACCCGACTAGCAACAATGAGCAGTTCTTC.

This clonotype turned up a few times. The V gene is TRBV20-1, the J gene TRBJ2-7; a weak D match, TRBD2 (6 bases). CDR1 DFQATT and CDR2 SNEGSKA come from the germline V gene (reference sequence). This CDR3 spans 13 amino acids. Trimming took 5 bases from V and 4 from J, leaving 15 bases between them. Here the CDR3 reads CSACGLPSYEQYF. CDR3 DNA: TGCAGTGCTTGCGGACTACCGTCTTACGAGCAGTACTTC.

Many counts were recorded for this clonotype. V and J are TRBV20-1 and TRBJ2-7, with D possibly matching TRBD1 (7 bases). This CDR3 region has 14 residues. CDR1 and CDR2 (germline): DFQATT, SNEGSKA (reference sequence). V dropped 3 bases and J dropped 5 bases, with 17 bases sitting between them. CDR3: CSASPGAGGNEQYF. DNA for the CDR3: TGCAGTGCTAGCCCCGGGGCAGGGGGGAACGAGCAGTACTTC.

This clonotype was observed a few times. The chain joins TRBV7-8 to TRBJ1-4; a possible D gene is TRBD1 (5 bases). This CDR3 is 16 amino acids long. V was trimmed by 4 bases and J by 0 bases, leaving 12 bases between them. CDR1 and CDR2 (germline): SGHVS, FQNEAQ. CDR3 DNA: TGTGCCAGCAGCTCGCGGGGCTCGCCAACTAATGAAAAACTGTTTTTT. This codes for CASSSRGSPTNEKLFF.